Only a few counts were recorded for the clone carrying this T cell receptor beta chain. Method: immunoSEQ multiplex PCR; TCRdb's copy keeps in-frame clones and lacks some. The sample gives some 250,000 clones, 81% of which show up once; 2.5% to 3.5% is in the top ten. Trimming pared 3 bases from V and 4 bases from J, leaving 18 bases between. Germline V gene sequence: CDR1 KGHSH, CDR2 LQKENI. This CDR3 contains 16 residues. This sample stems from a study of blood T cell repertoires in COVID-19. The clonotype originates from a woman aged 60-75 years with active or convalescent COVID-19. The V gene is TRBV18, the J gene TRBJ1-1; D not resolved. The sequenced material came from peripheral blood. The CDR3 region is CASSPWAGKAGTEAFF. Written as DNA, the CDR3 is TGTGCCAGCTCACCTTGGGCGGGCAAGGCGGGCACTGAAGCTTTCTTT.